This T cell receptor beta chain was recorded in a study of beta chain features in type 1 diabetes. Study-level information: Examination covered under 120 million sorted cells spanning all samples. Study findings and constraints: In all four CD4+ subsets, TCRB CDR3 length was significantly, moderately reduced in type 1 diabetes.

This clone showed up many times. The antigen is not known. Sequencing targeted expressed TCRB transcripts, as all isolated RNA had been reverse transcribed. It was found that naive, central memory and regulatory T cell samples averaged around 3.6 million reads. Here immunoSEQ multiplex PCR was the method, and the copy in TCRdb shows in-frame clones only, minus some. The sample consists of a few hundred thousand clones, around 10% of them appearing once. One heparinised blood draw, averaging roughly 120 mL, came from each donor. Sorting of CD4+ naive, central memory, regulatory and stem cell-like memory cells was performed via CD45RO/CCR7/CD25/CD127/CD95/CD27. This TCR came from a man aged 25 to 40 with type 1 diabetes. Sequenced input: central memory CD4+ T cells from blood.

In nucleotides, the CDR3 is TGTGCCAGCAGCCGATTCGGGACAGGGGAGGAAAAACTGTTTTTT. Residues: CASSRFGTGEEKLFF. The rearrangement links TRBV7-2 to TRBJ1-4; TRBD1 agrees at 10 bases. Germline V CDR1 and CDR2: SGHTA, FQGNSA. J lost 8 bases, V lost 5 bases, and 8 bases had no gene match. The CDR3 extends over 15 amino acids.